This T cell receptor beta chain was captured by sequencing in a study of T cell repertoires in ileal Crohn's disease. Regarding the study as a whole: Compared with non-smokers, active smokers at surgery showed more clonal expansions.

Between the trimmed V and J ends, which lost 7 bases and 0 bases, there was a span of 19 bases. Germline values: CDR1 SNHLY, CDR2 FYNNEI. This CDR3 is built from 17 residues. Time point described: neoterminal ileum biopsy at postoperative endoscopy, about 6 months after surgery. TCRdb keeps only in-frame clones here, not all; method: immunoSEQ multiplex PCR. The top ten hold approximately 8.6% of the sample, which has more than 10,000 clones, more than 60% seen once. Points on this clone: Its antigen is still unknown.

This chain uses TRBV2 with TRBJ1-3; D perhaps matches TRBD1 (5 bases). What was sequenced was ileal tissue. This TCR derives from an adult with Crohn's disease. CDR3 loop: CASKEGSASLSGNTIYF. CDR3 in DNA: TGTGCCAGCAAAGAGGGGTCAGCCAGCCTCTCTGGAAACACCATATATTTT.